The 2 T cell receptor beta chains below come from one sample, sequenced in a study of T cells in Graves' hyperthyroidism and ophthalmopathy. RNA transcripts provided the source from which TCR beta CDR3 regions were amplified. The TCR CDR3 first-round RT-PCR relied on the HTBI primer set. TCRdb passed the multiplex PCR reads through MiXCR, listing each CDR3 protein once. There are over 400,000 distinct CDR3 sequences in the sample; around a fifth occur only once, and around 50% lies in the top ten. The sample consisted of blood. Receptor source: a woman aged 65 to 85 with Graves' ophthalmopathy.

The chain recombines TRBV5-1 with TRBJ2-1, with TRBD1 matching over 10 bases. This CDR3 has 13 amino acids. V gave up 3 bases and J gave up 7 bases; unmatched junction bases: 1. CDR1 is SGHRS, CDR2 YFSETQ, per germline. CDR3 nucleotide sequence: TGCGCCAGCAGCTCGGGACAGGGGAATGAGCAGTTCTTC. Its protein is CASSSGQGNEQFF.

This clonotype was counted only a few times. J is TRBJ2-7 and V is TRBV10-3, with 10 positions matching TRBD1. The germline V gene encodes CDR1 ENHRY and CDR2 SYGVKD. The CDR3 loop spans 15 amino acids. The trim removed 4 bases at V and 3 bases at J, leaving 6 bases unmatched. The CDR3: CAISGKDRGNYEQYF. The CDR3 coding sequence is TGTGCCATCAGTGGGAAGGACAGGGGGAACTACGAGCAGTACTTC.